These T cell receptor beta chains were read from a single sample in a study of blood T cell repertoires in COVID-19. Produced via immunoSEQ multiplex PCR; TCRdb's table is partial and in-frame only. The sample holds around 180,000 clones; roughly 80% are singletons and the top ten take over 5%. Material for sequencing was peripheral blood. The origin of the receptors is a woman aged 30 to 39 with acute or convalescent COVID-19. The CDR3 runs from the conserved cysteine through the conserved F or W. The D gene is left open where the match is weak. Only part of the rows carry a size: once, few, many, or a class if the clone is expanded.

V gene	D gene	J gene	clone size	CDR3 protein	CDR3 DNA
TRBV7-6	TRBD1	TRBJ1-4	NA	CASSLAGTGPNEKLFF	TGTGCCAGCAGCTTAGCAGGGACAGGGCCTAATGAAAAACTGTTTTTT
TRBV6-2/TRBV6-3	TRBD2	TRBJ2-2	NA	CASSYSSGRFLTGELFF	TGTGCCAGCAGTTACTCTAGCGGGAGATTCCTTACCGGGGAGCTGTTTTTT
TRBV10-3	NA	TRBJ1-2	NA	CAIRGKDSYYGYTF	TGTGCCATCAGAGGAAAGGACAGCTACTATGGCTACACCTTC
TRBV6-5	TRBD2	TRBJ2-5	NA	CASRYSGTNFPQYF	TGTGCCAGCAGATACTCCGGGACTAACTTCCCCCAGTACTTC
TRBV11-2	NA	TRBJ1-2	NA	CASSPEGTPNYGYTF	TGTGCCAGCAGCCCAGAAGGGACACCTAACTATGGCTACACCTTC
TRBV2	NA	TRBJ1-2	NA	CASNPGMSVGYTF	TGTGCCAGCAACCCGGGAATGTCGGTCGGCTACACCTTC
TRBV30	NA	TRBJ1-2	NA	CASQGDGYTF	TGTGCCTCCCAAGGGGATGGCTACACCTTC
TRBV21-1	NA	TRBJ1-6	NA	CASSQGAQGMEYGNSPLHF	TGTGCCAGCAGCCAGGGGGCGCAGGGAATGGAATACGGCAATTCACCCCTCCACTTT
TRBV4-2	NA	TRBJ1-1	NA	CASSPQGTEAFF	TGTGCCAGCAGCCCACAGGGAACTGAAGCTTTCTTT
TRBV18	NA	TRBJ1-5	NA	CASSPQGNQPQHF	TGTGCCAGCTCACCACAGGGGAACCAGCCCCAGCATTTT
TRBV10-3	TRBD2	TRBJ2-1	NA	CAISGPTIGSGRPGEQFF	TGTGCCATCAGTGGCCCCACCATTGGTAGCGGGAGGCCCGGTGAGCAGTTCTTC
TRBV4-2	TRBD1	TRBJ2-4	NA	CASSPGQGESDIQYF	TGTGCCAGCAGCCCGGGACAGGGGGAGTCCGACATTCAGTACTTC
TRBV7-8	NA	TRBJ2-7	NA	CASSLSGQEGYEQYF	TGTGCCAGCAGCTTAAGTGGGCAGGAGGGGTACGAGCAGTACTTC
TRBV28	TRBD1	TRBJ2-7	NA	CATGTEAYEQYF	TGTGCCACCGGGACAGAGGCCTACGAGCAGTACTTC
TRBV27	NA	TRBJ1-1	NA	CASSSINRVEAFF	TGTGCCAGCAGTTCGATAAACAGGGTTGAAGCTTTCTTT
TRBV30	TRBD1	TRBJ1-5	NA	CAWRDQGARHQPQHF	TGTGCCTGGAGGGACCAGGGGGCGAGACATCAGCCCCAGCATTTT
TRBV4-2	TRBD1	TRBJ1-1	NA	CASSQVRTGGTEAFF	TGTGCCAGCAGCCAAGTTCGGACAGGGGGGACTGAAGCTTTCTTT
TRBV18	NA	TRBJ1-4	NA	CASSPPSARINEKLFF	TGTGCCAGCTCACCACCTTCGGCGAGGATTAATGAAAAACTGTTTTTT
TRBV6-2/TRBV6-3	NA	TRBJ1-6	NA	CASSRSHKVDSPLHF	TGTGCCAGCAGTCGGAGTCATAAGGTGGATTCACCCCTCCACTTT
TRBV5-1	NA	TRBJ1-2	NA	CASSPGRYDYGYTF	TGCGCCAGCAGTCCAGGGCGGTACGACTATGGCTACACCTTC
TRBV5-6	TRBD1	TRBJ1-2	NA	CASSHRAGQRYGYTF	TGTGCCAGCAGTCATCGGGCGGGACAGCGCTATGGCTACACCTTC
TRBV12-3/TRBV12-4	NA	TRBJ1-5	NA	CASRKGNNQPQHF	TGTGCCAGCAGAAAGGGGAACAATCAGCCCCAGCATTTT
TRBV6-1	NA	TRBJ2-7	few	CASSERGLSYEQYF	TGTGCCAGCAGTGAACGTGGGCTCTCCTACGAGCAGTACTTC
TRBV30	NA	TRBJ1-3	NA	CASKFGGLSGNTIYF	TGTGCCTCTAAGTTCGGAGGTCTCTCTGGAAACACCATATATTTT
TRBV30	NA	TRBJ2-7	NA	CAWSARGYEQYF	TGTGCCTGGAGTGCGAGGGGGTACGAGCAGTACTTC
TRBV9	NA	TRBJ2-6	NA	CASSGARSGANVLTF	TGTGCCAGCAGCGGAGCGAGGTCTGGGGCCAACGTCCTGACTTTC
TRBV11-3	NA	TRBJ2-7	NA	CASSFTGSYEQYF	TGTGCCAGCAGCTTCACAGGCTCCTACGAGCAGTACTTC
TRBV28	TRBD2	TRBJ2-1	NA	CASSSHSGAGPRFF	TGTGCCAGCAGTTCCCATTCAGGAGCGGGACCTAGGTTCTTC
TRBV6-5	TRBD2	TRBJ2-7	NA	CASSKAGGSYEQYF	TGTGCCAGCAGTAAGGCGGGGGGTTCCTACGAGCAGTACTTC
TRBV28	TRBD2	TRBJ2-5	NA	CASSYDSGGFQETQYF	TGTGCCAGCAGTTATGACAGCGGGGGCTTCCAAGAGACCCAGTACTTC
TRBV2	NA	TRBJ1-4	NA	CASSLHRATNEKLFF	TGTGCCAGCAGTCTACACAGGGCAACTAATGAAAAACTGTTTTTT
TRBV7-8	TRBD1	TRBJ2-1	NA	CASSWDRGSLANEQFF	TGTGCCAGCAGCTGGGACAGGGGTTCTTTAGCCAATGAGCAGTTCTTC
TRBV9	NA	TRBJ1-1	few	CASSVAGGNTEAFF	TGTGCCAGCAGCGTAGCTGGCGGGAACACTGAAGCTTTCTTT
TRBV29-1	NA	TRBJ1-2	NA	CSVDAGANYGYTF	TGCAGCGTTGATGCAGGGGCTAACTATGGCTACACCTTC